These 22 T cell receptor beta chains originate from one sample sequenced in a study of regulatory T cells in long-lasting Graves disease. Arm-PCR of CDR3 regions with iRepertoire HTBI primers generated TCR beta libraries. Each CDR3 protein gets one entry after TCRdb re-called the multiplex PCR reads with MiXCR. The table has approximately 380,000 distinct CDR3 sequences, around 20% seen once; the top ten hold about 20%. Time point of the sample: persistent/refractory GD, antithyroid drugs over 5 years with positive TRAb. With RNA extracted from PBMCs as input, the TCR library was made. Specimen: peripheral blood mononuclear cells (PBMCs), collected when the disease was refractory, from a patient treated with antithyroid drugs. The origin of the receptors is a female donor with Graves disease.

The chain recombines TRBV12-3 or TRBV12-4 with TRBJ2-7; D uncertain. V lost 5 bases to trimming and J lost 2 bases, with 7 bases between them. The CDR3 has 12 residues. The CDR3 region is CASSPEAYEQYF. CDR3 sequence (DNA): TGTGCCAGCAGTCCAGAGGCCTACGAGCAGTACTTC.

This clonotype was recorded a few times. The chain employs TRBV7-8 and TRBJ2-2; TRBD1 matches at 10 bases. Per germline, CDR1 SGHVS and CDR2 FQNEAQ. V lost 5 bases and J lost 4; bases outside the gene matches: 13. The CDR3 is 18 residues long. The CDR3 sequence: CASSLRPTGGMGTGELFF. The CDR3 bases are TGTGCCAGCAGCCTCAGGCCGACAGGGGGCATGGGCACCGGGGAGCTGTTTTTT.

This rearrangement joins TRBV18 to TRBJ2-1, with 7 nucleotides matching TRBD2. Unmatched junction bases numbered 15, after V lost 6 bases and J lost 7 bases. The CDR3 contains 16 residues. CDR1 KGHSH and CDR2 LQKENI come from the germline V gene. CDR3 region: CASSSSAGSLQNEQFF. The CDR3 DNA reads as TGTGCCAGCTCGTCCTCAGCGGGAAGTCTTCAGAATGAGCAGTTCTTC.

CDR3: CASSLEGFNQPQHF. In DNA, the CDR3 is TGTGCCAGCAGCTTGGAGGGGTTCAATCAGCCCCAGCATTTT. The J gene is TRBJ1-5, the V gene TRBV5-6; possibly TRBD1 for D (5 bases). CDR3 length: 14 amino acids. CDR1 is SGHDT and CDR2 is YYEEEE in the germline V gene. V was pared by 0 bases and J by 3 bases, with 7 bases between.

At least ten counts were recorded for this clonotype. The rearrangement links TRBV11-3 to TRBJ1-2; perhaps TRBD1 as D (6 bases). This CDR3 has 16 residues. Germline assignment: CDR1 SGHNT and CDR2 YENEEA. The V end was cut by 7 bases, the J end by 2 bases, with 20 bases between. The CDR3 DNA follows: TGTGCCAGCACCCTAAAGGCAGGGACACTAAACTATGGCTACACCTTC. Translating it yields CASTLKAGTLNYGYTF. Variable domain in full (rest from reference TRBV11-3 and TRBJ1-2): EAGVVQSPRYKIIEKKQPVAFWCNPISGHNTLYWYLQNLGQGPELLIRYENEEAVDDSQLPKDRFSAERLKGVDSTLKIQPAELGDSAVYLCASTLKAGTLNYGYTFGSGTRLTVV.

This clonotype has a handful of counts. The J gene is TRBJ1-5, the V gene TRBV18, with 9 bases aligning to TRBD1. V shed 8 bases, J shed 6 bases, and the junction held 5 bases outside the gene matches. The CDR3 runs to 13 residues. Per the germline V gene, CDR1 is KGHSH and CDR2 is LQKENI. CDR3 protein: CASKQGATQPQHF. The CDR3, as DNA: TGTGCCAGCAAACAGGGGGCCACTCAGCCCCAGCATTTT.

This clonotype was counted between two and nine times. The gene calls are TRBV30 and TRBJ1-5; a weak D match, TRBD1 (5 bases). CDR3 length equals 14 residues. V was cut by 5 bases and J by 7 bases, with 18 bases left in between. Germline CDR1 is GTSNPN and CDR2 is SVGIG (reference sequence). In nucleotides, the CDR3 is TGTGCCTGGGCCATAGGTGGGGCTGGGCAGCCCCAGCATTTT. It translates to CAWAIGGAGQPQHF. Full variable domain (rest looked up from reference TRBV30 and TRBJ1-5): SQTIHQWPATLVQPVGSPLSLECTVEGTSNPNLYWYRQAAGRGLQLLFYSVGIGQISSEVPQNLSASRPQDRQFILSSKKLLLSDSGFYLCAWAIGGAGQPQHFGDGTRLSIL.

A few counts support this clonotype. The V gene is TRBV5-1, the J gene TRBJ2-2, with 8 bases fitting TRBD1. J gave up 4 bases and V 4 bases, and 6 bases lay outside the gene matches. The CDR3 runs to 15 residues. From germline, CDR1 is SGHRS and CDR2 YFSETQ. The CDR3 DNA reads TGCGCCAGCAGCCGGACAGGGACGAGCACCGGGGAGCTGTTTTTT. This translates into CASSRTGTSTGELFF.

The table lists this clonotype with many counts. V gene TRBV28 combines with J gene TRBJ2-7; 8 bases line up with TRBD1. Trimming cost V 4 bases and J 2 bases; bases outside gene matches: 10. The germline V gene encodes CDR1 MDHEN and CDR2 SYDVKM. There are 16 residues in the CDR3. The CDR3 region is CASSYARTGFTYEQYF. CDR3 nucleotide sequence: TGTGCCAGCAGTTACGCCCGGACAGGGTTCACCTACGAGCAGTACTTC. Full variable domain (rest looked up from reference TRBV28 and TRBJ2-7): DVKVTQSSRYLVKRTGEKVFLECVQDMDHENMFWYRQDPGLGLRLIYFSYDVKMKEKGDIPEGYSVSREKKERFSLILESASTNQTSMYLCASSYARTGFTYEQYFGPGTRLTVT.

This clonotype was recorded a few times. The chain employs TRBV20-1 and TRBJ1-5, with D hard to call. The CDR3 contains 12 residues. V lost 6 bases, J lost 3 bases, and 9 bases lay in between. Germline V lookup: CDR1 DFQATT, CDR2 SNEGSKA (reference sequence). DNA of the CDR3: TGCAGTGCCAGAAGCCTCAATCAGCCCCAGCATTTT. It translates to CSARSLNQPQHF.

The gene calls are TRBV7-3 and TRBJ2-1; the match to TRBD1 covers 7 bases. The J segment lost 6 bases and the V segment lost 2 bases, leaving 4 bases of the junction unmatched. The CDR3 consists of 14 residues. Germline V lookup: CDR1 SGHTA, CDR2 FQGTGA. Here the CDR3 reads CASSLGQGVNEQFF. CDR3 nucleotide sequence: TGTGCCAGCAGCTTAGGGCAGGGGGTCAATGAGCAGTTCTTC.

This clonotype was recorded at least ten times. The rearrangement joins TRBV7-2 to TRBJ2-7; TRBD2 matches at 11 bases. The CDR3 consists of 17 residues. The ends lost 7 bases at V and 2 bases at J; junction bases unmatched: 13. CDR1 is SGHTA, CDR2 FQGNSA, per germline. The CDR3 region has the DNA TGTGCCAGCACCGACCCCCTTACTAGCGGGAGTACCTACGAGCAGTACTTC. Protein sequence: CASTDPLTSGSTYEQYF.

With respect to this clonotype: One end of the junction is discordant with germline, which a read error may explain. J is TRBJ2-7 and V is TRBV4-3, with 8 bases matching TRBD1. From germline, CDR1 is LGHNA and CDR2 YSLEER. The CDR3 spans 16 residues. CDR3 protein: CASSHGARDRGYEQYF. DNA for the CDR3: TGCGCCAGCAGCCATGGGGCTCGAGACAGGGGCTACGAGCAGTATTTC.

Concerning this clonotype itself: A read error may account for a junction end that differs from germline. The chain links TRBV20-1 to TRBJ1-2; no reliable D call. Germline V gene sequence: CDR1 DFQATT, CDR2 SNEGSKA (reference sequence). This CDR3 is built from 12 residues. The CDR3 reads CSAINLNYGYTF. In DNA, the CDR3 is TGCAGCGCTATAAACCTTAACTATGGCTACACCTTC.

The rearrangement uses TRBV29-1 and TRBJ2-5, with 10 bases that match TRBD2. CDR1 and CDR2 from the germline V gene are SQVTM and ANQGSEA. CDR3 length equals 15 residues. V trimming: 8 bases; J trimming: 2 bases; junction bases outside the gene matches: 11. The CDR3 sequence is CSFTLAGGVQETQYF. CDR3 coding DNA: TGCAGCTTTACTTTAGCGGGAGGCGTACAAGAGACCCAGTACTTC. Full variable domain (remainder filled in from reference TRBV29-1 and TRBJ2-5): SAVISQKPSRDICQRGTSLTIQCQVDSQVTMMFWYRQQPGQSLTLIATANQGSEATYESGFVIDKFPISRPNLTFSTLTVSNMSPEDSSIYLCSFTLAGGVQETQYFGPGTRLLVL.

Ten or more counts support this clonotype. The chain has TRBV3-1 and TRBJ2-2, with TRBD1 as a possible D gene (5 bases). V dropped 1 base and J dropped 4 bases, with 7 bases sitting between them. Germline lookup yields CDR1 LGHDT and CDR2 YNNKEL (reference sequence). The length of the CDR3 is 14 residues. The CDR3 DNA follows: TGTGCCAGCAGCCAAGGGGGCCCCACCGGGGAGCTGTTTTTT. As protein: CASSQGGPTGELFF.

This clonotype came up many times. The chain carries TRBV2 and TRBJ1-4, with D tentatively TRBD1 (6 bases). Germline loops: CDR1 SNHLY, CDR2 FYNNEI. V was cut by 6 bases and J by 3 bases, with 17 bases left in between. This CDR3 has 16 amino acids. The CDR3 nucleotides read TGTGCCAGCAGGCGACAGGCCCTCTCCCCTAATGAAAAACTGTTTTTT. This translates into CASRRQALSPNEKLFF.

In this sample, this clonotype turned up many times. The genes are TRBV7-2 and TRBJ1-6, with D hard to call. The germline V and J ends were trimmed by 2 bases and 9 bases, with 8 bases remaining between them. Germline V gives CDR1 SGHTA, CDR2 FQGNSA. This CDR3 contains 13 residues. CDR3 sequence (DNA): TGTGCCAGCAGCTTACCCACCGTTTCACCCCTCCACTTT. Translated: CASSLPTVSPLHF.

This clonotype was recorded many times. In DNA, the CDR3 is TGTGCCAGCAGTGAAGACAGGGTGGGACAGCCCCAGCATTTT. Its protein product is CASSEDRVGQPQHF. The chain is built from TRBV6-2 or TRBV6-3 and TRBJ1-5; 7 bases line up with TRBD1. This CDR3 comprises 14 residues. Trimming cost V 5 bases and J 7 bases; bases outside gene matches: 8. Germline V gene data show CDR1 as MNHEY and CDR2 as SVGEGT.

V and J are TRBV6-1 and TRBJ2-7; TRBD1 agrees at 7 bases. Losses at the gene ends were 5 bases for V and 5 bases for J; bases not matched to a gene: 6. CDR3 length: 13 amino acids. Germline V gene lookup returns CDR1 MNHNS and CDR2 SASEGT. CDR3 amino acids: CASSLDRVNEQYF. DNA for the CDR3: TGTGCCAGCAGTCTTGACAGGGTCAACGAGCAGTACTTC.

Ten or more counts support this clonotype. The chain has TRBV2 and TRBJ2-7; 12 bases fit TRBD2. V lost 0 bases, J lost 5 bases, and 5 bases stayed unmatched. Germline loops: CDR1 SNHLY, CDR2 FYNNEI. The CDR3 is 16 amino acids. CDR3 residues: CASSEAGLAGVDEQYF. The DNA of the CDR3 is TGTGCCAGCAGTGAAGCGGGACTAGCGGGTGTCGACGAGCAGTACTTC.

This clonotype was detected a few times. V and J are TRBV20-1 and TRBJ1-1; weak D call: TRBD1 (5 bases). The germline V and J ends were trimmed by 0 bases and 5 bases, with 22 bases remaining between them. There are 17 residues in the CDR3. CDR1 DFQATT and CDR2 SNEGSKA come from the germline V gene (reference sequence). CDR3 DNA sequence: TGCAGTGCTAGAGATCCCCTTGCAGTTGGGACTGAAACTGAAGCTTTCTTT. Translating it yields CSARDPLAVGTETEAFF.